Detailed here is one T cell receptor (beta chain). These data are taken from a study of OX40 agonist ivuxolimab in advanced cancers. Germline V gene sequence: CDR1 SGDLS, CDR2 YYNGEE. The CDR3 has 15 residues. The V segment lost 2 bases and the J segment 9 bases; nucleotides outside the gene matches: 11. Sequencing used immunoSEQ multiplex PCR; TCRdb keeps in-frame clones, though not all of them. The profile shows 42,000 or so clones, 84% of them singletons. The chain is built from TRBV9 and TRBJ2-1; 7 positions match TRBD2. The sequence was obtained from an adult with an advanced solid tumor such as melanoma, head and neck, liver or kidney cancer. The specimen comprised CD4+ or CD8+ T cells sorted from blood, sampled in a trial of the OX40 agonist ivuxolimab. The CDR3 DNA reads TGTGCCAGCAGCGTTGATGGGGGGGGACTCGGTGAGCAGTTCTTC. This encodes CASSVDGGGLGEQFF.